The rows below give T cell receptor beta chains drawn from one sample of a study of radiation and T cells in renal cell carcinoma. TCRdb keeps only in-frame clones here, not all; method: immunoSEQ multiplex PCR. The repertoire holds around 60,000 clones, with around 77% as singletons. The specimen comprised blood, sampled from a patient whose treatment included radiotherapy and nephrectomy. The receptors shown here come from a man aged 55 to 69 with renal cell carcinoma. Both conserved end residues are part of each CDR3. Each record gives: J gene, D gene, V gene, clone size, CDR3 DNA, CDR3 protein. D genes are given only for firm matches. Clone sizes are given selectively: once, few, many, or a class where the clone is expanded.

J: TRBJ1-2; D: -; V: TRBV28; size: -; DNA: TGTGCCAGCAGTTTATTCCCGGGGGCCTATGGCTACACCTTC; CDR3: CASSLFPGAYGYTF
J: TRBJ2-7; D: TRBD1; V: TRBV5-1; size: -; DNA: TGCGCCAGCAGCTTCCGGGACAGGACCTACGAGCAGTACTTC; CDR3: CASSFRDRTYEQYF
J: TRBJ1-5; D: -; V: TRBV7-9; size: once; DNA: TGTGCCAGCAGCCTGCAGACTGAACGATTGGGCAATCAGCCCCAGCATTTT; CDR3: CASSLQTERLGNQPQHF
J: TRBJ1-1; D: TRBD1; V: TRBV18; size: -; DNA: TGTGCCAGCTCACTCGCGACAGGGGAGAATCTTGAAGCTTTCTTT; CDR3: CASSLATGENLEAFF
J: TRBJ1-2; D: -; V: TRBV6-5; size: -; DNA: TGTGCCAGCAGTTCGAGACAGGACTATGGTTACACCTTC; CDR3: CASSSRQDYGYTF
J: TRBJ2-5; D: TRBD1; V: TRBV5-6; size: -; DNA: TGTGCCAGCAGCTCCCCCCGACAGGGCGAGGAGACCCAGTACTTC; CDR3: CASSSPRQGEETQYF
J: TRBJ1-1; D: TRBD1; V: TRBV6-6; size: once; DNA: TGTGCCAGCAGTTACGACAGGGGAATTGACACTGAAGCTTTCTTT; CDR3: CASSYDRGIDTEAFF
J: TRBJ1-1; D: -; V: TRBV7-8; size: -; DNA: TGTGCCAGCAGCTTAGGCAGGAACACTGAAGCTTTCTTT; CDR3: CASSLGRNTEAFF
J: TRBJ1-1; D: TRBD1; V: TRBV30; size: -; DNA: TGTGCCTGGATTCTCCAGGGGGTAAAGGACTTT; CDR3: CAWILQGVKDF
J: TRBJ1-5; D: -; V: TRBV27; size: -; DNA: TGTGCCAGCAGTCGGACAGCGAATCAGCCCCAGCATTTT; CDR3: CASSRTANQPQHF
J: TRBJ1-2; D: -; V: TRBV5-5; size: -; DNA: TGTGCCAGCAGCCTACATCAGAGGGTCTCCTATGGCTACACCTTC; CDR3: CASSLHQRVSYGYTF
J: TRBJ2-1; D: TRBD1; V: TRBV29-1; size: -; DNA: TGCAGCGTTGAGGACAGGGGCCCGTTCTTATACAATGAGCAGTTCTTC; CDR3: CSVEDRGPFLYNEQFF
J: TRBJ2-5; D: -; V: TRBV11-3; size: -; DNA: TGTGCCAGCAGCTTAGGAGCCAGCCAAGAGACCCAGTACTTC; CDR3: CASSLGASQETQYF
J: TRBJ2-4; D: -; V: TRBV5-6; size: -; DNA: TGTGCCAGCAGCTTGGACAGGGTCGGGGCCAAAAACATTCAGTACTTC; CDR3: CASSLDRVGAKNIQYF
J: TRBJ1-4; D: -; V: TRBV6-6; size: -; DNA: TGTGCCAGCAATGTACCAGGGTACTCTGAAAAACTGTTTTTT; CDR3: CASNVPGYSEKLFF
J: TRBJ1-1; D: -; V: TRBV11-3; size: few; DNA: TGTGCCAGCAGCGGGGGAGGGGCTGAAGCTTTCTTT; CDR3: CASSGGGAEAFF
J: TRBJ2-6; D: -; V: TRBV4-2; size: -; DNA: TGTGCCAGCAGCCAAGCGGCCTCTGGGGCCAACGTCCTGACTTTC; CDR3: CASSQAASGANVLTF
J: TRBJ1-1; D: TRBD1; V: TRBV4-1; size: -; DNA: TGCGCCAGCAGCCAAGACGGGACAGGTTACGGGAACACTGAAGCTTTCTTT; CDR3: CASSQDGTGYGNTEAFF
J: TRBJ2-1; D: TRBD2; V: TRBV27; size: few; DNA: TGTGCCAGCACTTCTGGGACTAGCAACAATGAGCAGTTCTTC; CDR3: CASTSGTSNNEQFF
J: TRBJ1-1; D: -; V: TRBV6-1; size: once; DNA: TGTGCCAGCAGTGAAGTGCAGGGAGTGGAGACTGAAGCTTTCTTT; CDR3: CASSEVQGVETEAFF
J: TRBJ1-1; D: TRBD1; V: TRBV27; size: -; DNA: TGTGCCAGCAGTTTTACAGGGGGCACTGAAGCTTTCTTT; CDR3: CASSFTGGTEAFF
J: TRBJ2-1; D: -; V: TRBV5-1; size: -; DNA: TGCGCCAGCACCCCTGGCAGGAGCTCCTACAATGAGCAGTTCTTC; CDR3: CASTPGRSSYNEQFF